Listed here are 18 T cell receptor beta chains from one sample, sequenced in a study of T cells in localized non-small cell lung cancer. The protocol was immunoSEQ multiplex PCR, while the TCRdb copy is restricted to in-frame clones and leaves out a portion. The sample holds about 24,000 clones, 92% seen once. The sample in question was peripheral blood, obtained before any cancer treatment. These receptors were obtained from a woman aged 40-70 years with stage I lung adenocarcinoma.

This chain links TRBV4-1 with TRBJ2-7; D possibly corresponds to TRBD2 (5 bases). Trimming removed 4 bases from V and 3 bases from J, with 19 bases in between. The CDR3 loop spans 16 amino acids. Per the germline V gene, CDR1 is MGHRA and CDR2 is YSYEKL. DNA for the CDR3: TGCGCCAGCAGCCCCGACCGACCCTCGGGAAACTACGAGCAGTACTTC. It specifies CASSPDRPSGNYEQYF.

This sequence joins TRBV28 and TRBJ1-6; 10 nucleotides match TRBD1. Germline V gene data show CDR1 as MDHEN and CDR2 as SYDVKM. V shed 6 bases, J shed 8 bases, and the junction held 7 bases outside the gene matches. This CDR3 has 15 amino acids. The CDR3 here is CASRDRGPSDSPLHF. CDR3 coding DNA: TGTGCCAGCAGAGACAGGGGGCCAAGTGATTCACCCCTCCACTTT.

The CDR3 sequence: CASSSSREGDYNEQFF. In nucleotides, the CDR3 is TGTGCCAGCAGTTCCTCGCGGGAGGGCGACTACAATGAGCAGTTCTTC. V is TRBV28 and J is TRBJ2-1; 9 positions agree with TRBD2. The length of the CDR3 is 16 residues. V lost 4 bases to trimming and J lost 3 bases; unmatched junction nucleotides: 7. CDR1 MDHEN and CDR2 SYDVKM come from the germline V gene. The full variable domain, in which reference TRBV28 and TRBJ2-1 provide the parts outside the CDR3, is DVKVTQSSRYLVKRTGEKVFLECVQDMDHENMFWYRQDPGLGLRLIYFSYDVKMKEKGDIPEGYSVSREKKERFSLILESASTNQTSMYLCASSSSREGDYNEQFFGPGTRLTVL.

In its sample, this clone was seen once. V is TRBV4-1 and J is TRBJ2-3; D perhaps matches TRBD2 (5 bases). CDR1 is MGHRA, CDR2 YSYEKL, per germline. This CDR3 comprises 20 residues. V lost 0 bases and J lost 2, with 24 bases in between. The DNA of the CDR3 is TGCGCCAGCAGCCAAGACCCCCGTGACTATACTGTTACGGCCACAGATACGCAGTATTTT. Protein: CASSQDPRDYTVTATDTQYF.

The chain is built from TRBV27 and TRBJ1-4, with D unclear. Trimming stripped 8 bases from V and 4 bases from J, with 11 bases between. This CDR3 is built from 13 residues. CDR1 MNHEY and CDR2 SMNVEV come from the germline V gene (reference sequence). Written as DNA, the CDR3 is TGTGCCAGCGCCGCAGATGATAATGAAAAACTGTTTTTT. It is translated as CASAADDNEKLFF.

The chain employs TRBV21-1 and TRBJ2-4. TRBV21-1 is marked as a pseudogene. This CDR3 has 14 residues. The CDR3 reads CASSDLLAKNIQYF. In nucleotides, the CDR3 is TGTGCCAGCAGCGACCTACTAGCCAAAAACATTCAGTACTTC.

This clone was counted only a few times. The J gene is TRBJ2-3, the V gene TRBV5-1; no firm D call. The CDR3 covers 13 residues. The ends were cut back, 1 base at V and 5 bases at J, with 8 bases in the middle. Germline CDR1 is SGHRS and CDR2 is YFSETQ. CDR3 amino acids: CASSLIHGDTQYF. The CDR3 DNA reads TGCGCCAGCAGCTTGATACACGGAGATACGCAGTATTTT.

This rearrangement joins TRBV30 to TRBJ1-2; D is perhaps TRBD1 (5 bases). Per germline, CDR1 GTSNPN and CDR2 SVGIG (reference sequence). Trimming took 4 bases from V and 0 from J, leaving 15 bases between them. The CDR3 is made up of 15 amino acids. The CDR3: CAWTHRGPANYGYTF. CDR3 DNA sequence: TGTGCCTGGACCCACCGGGGACCGGCTAACTATGGCTACACCTTC. Full variable domain (rest looked up from reference TRBV30 and TRBJ1-2): SQTIHQWPATLVQPVGSPLSLECTVEGTSNPNLYWYRQAAGRGLQLLFYSVGIGQISSEVPQNLSASRPQDRQFILSSKKLLLSDSGFYLCAWTHRGPANYGYTFGSGTRLTVV.

The genes are TRBV29-1 and TRBJ2-7; no clear D. CDR1 SQVTM and CDR2 ANQGSEA come from the germline V gene. This CDR3 comprises 15 residues. Trimming removed 4 bases at V and 5 bases at J, with 21 bases between. The CDR3 DNA reads TGCAGCGTTGTTGCCCTCGGGTGGAGCGCAAACGAGCAGTACTTC. Translation gives CSVVALGWSANEQYF.

The chain combines TRBV6-5 with TRBJ2-2; the match to TRBD2 covers 10 bases. The CDR3 loop spans 16 amino acids. Unmatched junction bases numbered 6, after V lost 4 bases and J lost 4 bases. Germline V CDR1 and CDR2: MNHEY, SVGAGI. CDR3 coding DNA: TGTGCCAGCAGTTCCCCTAGCGGGAGTGGCACCGGGGAGCTGTTTTTT. It is translated as CASSSPSGSGTGELFF.

The chain carries TRBV6-5 and TRBJ2-7; 10 bases agree with TRBD1. From germline, CDR1 is MNHEY and CDR2 SVGAGI. The J segment lost 3 bases and the V segment lost 2 bases, leaving 4 bases of the junction unmatched. This CDR3 spans 15 amino acids. This CDR3 reads CASSYRTGGYYEQYF. The CDR3 DNA follows: TGTGCCAGCAGTTACCGGACAGGGGGGTACTACGAGCAGTACTTC.

V gene TRBV28 combines with J gene TRBJ1-2; D is unresolved. The CDR3 is 14 amino acids. Trimming pared 2 bases from V and 1 base from J, leaving 8 bases between. Germline V CDR1 and CDR2: MDHEN, SYDVKM. The CDR3 reads CASSLDDGNYGYTF. The DNA for the CDR3 is TGTGCCAGCAGTTTAGATGACGGTAACTATGGCTACACCTTC.

The chain carries TRBV28 and TRBJ1-1, with 7 bases lining up with TRBD1. This CDR3 has 15 residues. V lost 5 bases and J lost 6; bases outside the gene matches: 12. In germline, CDR1 is MDHEN, CDR2 SYDVKM. The CDR3 is CASSHQQGLWAEAFF. In DNA form, the CDR3 reads TGTGCCAGCAGTCACCAACAGGGGCTTTGGGCTGAAGCTTTCTTT.

This clone was detected once. This chain joins TRBV28 and TRBJ1-5; no firm D call. Trimming left V 6 bases short and J 1 base short, with 10 bases between. This CDR3 spans 14 amino acids. The germline V gene encodes CDR1 MDHEN and CDR2 SYDVKM. The CDR3 here is CASRPPESNQPQHF. The DNA of the CDR3 is TGTGCCAGCAGGCCTCCCGAGAGCAATCAGCCCCAGCATTTT.

V gene TRBV6-5 combines with J gene TRBJ2-7, with TRBD1 matching over 7 bases. This CDR3 spans 15 amino acids. After removal of 6 bases from V and 7 bases from J, the junction contained 15 bases not matched to a gene. CDR1 and CDR2 from the germline V gene are MNHEY and SVGAGI. CDR3 bases: TGTGCCAGCAGAACTTGGACAGGTGGATCTACGGAGCAGTACTTC. This gives the protein CASRTWTGGSTEQYF.

This chain links TRBV28 with TRBJ1-2, with D possibly being TRBD1 (5 bases). The CDR3 spans 11 residues. The V and J ends lost 6 bases and 6 bases respectively, with 8 bases between them. Per germline, CDR1 MDHEN and CDR2 SYDVKM. The CDR3 nucleotides are TGTGCCAGCAGGGGGGTCCATGGCTACACCTTC. The encoded protein is CASRGVHGYTF.

Concerning this clone itself: The same CDR3 is also encoded by other DNA sequences in this sample. The chain carries TRBV5-1 and TRBJ1-2; 7 bases fit TRBD1. V shed 4 bases and J 8 bases; nucleotides not matched to a gene: 17. Germline V CDR1 and CDR2: SGHRS, YFSETQ. CDR3 length: 16 residues. CDR3 residues: CASSQVSVQGTGGYTF. The DNA for the CDR3 is TGCGCCAGCAGCCAAGTCTCCGTACAGGGGACGGGGGGCTACACCTTC.

The CDR3 DNA follows: TGTGCCAGCAATTCGCAGGGATTGAACACTGAAGCTTTCTTT. Translated: CASNSQGLNTEAFF. The V and J genes are TRBV6-5 and TRBJ1-1, with D possibly matching TRBD1 (5 bases). The V gene's germline CDR1 is MNHEY and CDR2 SVGAGI. The CDR3 loop spans 14 amino acids. V lost 7 bases and J lost 0, with 12 bases in between.